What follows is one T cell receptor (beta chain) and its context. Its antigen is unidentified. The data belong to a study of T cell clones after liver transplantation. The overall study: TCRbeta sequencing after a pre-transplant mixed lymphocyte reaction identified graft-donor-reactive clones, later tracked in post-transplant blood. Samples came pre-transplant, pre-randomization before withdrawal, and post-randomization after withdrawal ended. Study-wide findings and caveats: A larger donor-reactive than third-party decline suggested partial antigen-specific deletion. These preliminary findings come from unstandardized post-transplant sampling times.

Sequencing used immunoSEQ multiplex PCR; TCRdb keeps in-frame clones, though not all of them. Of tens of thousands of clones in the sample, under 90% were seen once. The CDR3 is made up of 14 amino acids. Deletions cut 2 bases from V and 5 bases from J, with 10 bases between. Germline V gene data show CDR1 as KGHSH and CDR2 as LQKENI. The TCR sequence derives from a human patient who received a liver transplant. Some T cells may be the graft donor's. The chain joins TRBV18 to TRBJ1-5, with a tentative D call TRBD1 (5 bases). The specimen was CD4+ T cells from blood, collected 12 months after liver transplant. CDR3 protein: CASSPGGWDQPQHF. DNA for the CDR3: TGTGCCAGCTCACCAGGGGGGTGGGATCAGCCCCAGCATTTT.